Sequencing of this T cell receptor (beta chain) was carried out in a study of blood T cell repertoires in COVID-19. Study background: Researchers got acute and convalescent COVID-19 samples from the United States, Italy and Spain. T cells, B-cell-depleted T cells, or PBMCs provided the cDNA or gDNA that served as material.

Per germline, CDR1 MGHDK and CDR2 SYGVNS. This CDR3 is built from 13 residues. V lost 4 bases to trimming and J lost 2 bases, with 5 bases between them. Only one count was recorded for this clone. In terms of age and location, participants ranged from about 18 to 95 years and lived in 24 US areas. In the source study's methods: The authors estimated nucleated cell counts from reference gene primer amplification. This table comes from immunoSEQ multiplex PCR, and its TCRdb copy is limited to in-frame clones, with some not included. The D gene and trimming were derived from the DNA, and the V and J assignments and clone size from that table. The sample records 200,000 or so clones, 70% to 90% being singletons.

The sequence was obtained from a woman aged 40 to 50 with acute COVID-19. The V gene is TRBV25-1, the J gene TRBJ2-2; D is ambiguous. Sequencing used PBMCs or T cells enriched from blood (not recorded which). The CDR3, as DNA: TGTGCCAGCAGTGGAGTCAACACCGGGGAGCTGTTTTTT. This sequence encodes CASSGVNTGELFF.